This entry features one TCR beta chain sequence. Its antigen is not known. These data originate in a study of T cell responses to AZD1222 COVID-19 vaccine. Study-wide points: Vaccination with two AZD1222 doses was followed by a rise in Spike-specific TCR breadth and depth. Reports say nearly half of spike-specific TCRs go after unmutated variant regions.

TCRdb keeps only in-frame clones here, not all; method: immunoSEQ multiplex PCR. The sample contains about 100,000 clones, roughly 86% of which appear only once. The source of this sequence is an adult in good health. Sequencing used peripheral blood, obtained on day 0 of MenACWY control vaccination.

CDR3 in amino acids: CASSPTASHGYTF. CDR3 nucleotide sequence: TGTGCCAGCAGCCCCACGGCTAGCCATGGCTACACCTTC. V and J are TRBV6-5 and TRBJ1-2; D gene unclear. CDR3 length equals 13 residues. Trimming removed 6 bases from V and 6 bases from J, with 14 bases in between. Germline-derived CDR1 and CDR2 are MNHEY and SVGAGI.